One and the same sample provided the 4 T cell receptor beta chains below, sequenced in a study of blood T cell repertoires in COVID-19. Profiled with immunoSEQ multiplex PCR; TCRdb holds only in-frame clones, not every one. The sample includes approximately 170,000 clones, about 86% of them seen just once. The sequenced material came from peripheral blood. The receptor source for this set is a woman aged 70-85 years who had recovered from COVID-19.

This sequence joins TRBV30 and TRBJ2-5; no firm D call. The length of the CDR3 is 11 residues. Germline V lookup: CDR1 GTSNPN, CDR2 SVGIG (reference sequence). The ends were cut back, 1 base at V and 5 bases at J, with 5 bases in the middle. As DNA, the CDR3 is TGTGCCTGGAGTGCCGAGGAGACCCAGTACTTC. Protein sequence: CAWSAEETQYF.

This clone showed up many times. This chain connects TRBV29-1 to TRBJ1-4; D is possibly TRBD1 (6 bases). Germline CDR1 SQVTM, CDR2 ANQGSEA. V lost 7 bases to trimming and J lost 3 bases, with 15 bases between them. The CDR3 runs to 14 residues. The chain's CDR3 is CSGYRDGSNEKLFF. The CDR3 region has the DNA TGCAGCGGATACAGGGATGGGTCTAATGAAAAACTGTTTTTT.

This clone showed up just once. The rearrangement joins TRBV5-6 to TRBJ1-1; 7 bases are a match to TRBD1. J gave up 1 base and V 4 bases, and 4 bases lay outside the gene matches. This CDR3 is 14 amino acids long. Germline CDR1 SGHDT, CDR2 YYEEEE. Here the CDR3 reads CASSAGQQNTEAFF. DNA for the CDR3: TGTGCCAGCAGCGCGGGACAGCAGAACACTGAAGCTTTCTTT.

This chain connects TRBV4-1 to TRBJ2-7; perhaps TRBD2 as D (6 bases). The V gene lost 2 bases and the J gene lost 9 bases, with 26 bases spanning the gap. The CDR3 is made up of 17 amino acids. Germline CDR1 MGHRA, CDR2 YSYEKL. CDR3: CASSQRWRDSSSTRQYF. In nucleotides, the CDR3 is TGCGCCAGCAGCCAAAGATGGAGGGACTCGTCCTCTACGAGGCAGTACTTC.